This T cell receptor beta chain was captured by sequencing in a study of cytomegalovirus exposure and HLA in healthy donors. Study results and limitations: Apparent HLA restriction characterized most CMV-associated TCR beta chains in a later analysis.

The CDR3 extends over 15 amino acids. V lost 1 base and J lost 2, with 10 bases in between. Per the germline V gene, CDR1 is SEHNR and CDR2 is FQNEAQ (reference sequence). Details on this clone: The antigen remains undetermined.

The PCR made use of 60 Vbeta and 13 Jbeta primers. Profiled with immunoSEQ multiplex PCR; TCRdb holds only in-frame clones, not every one. The clone table shows roughly 57,000 clones, with the ten largest holding 9.5% to 15%. This receptor was taken from a young man in good health and CMV-seropositive. J is TRBJ2-3 and V is TRBV7-9; D gene unclear. The source material was PBMCs. CDR3 DNA: TGTGCCAGCAGCTTAGGGTCCGGGTACACAGATACGCAGTATTTT. Its protein is CASSLGSGYTDTQYF.